Following are 14 T cell receptor beta chains from one sample sequenced in a study of blood T cells in healthy people across ages. Combining a sample-barcoded 5' primer with a J-beta primer mix, a second PCR ran for roughly 6 to 11 cycles. TCRdb re-derived calls from the 5' RACE reads in MiXCR, one entry per CDR3 protein. In the table there are 980,000 or so distinct CDR3 sequences, around 49% of which are singletons. The sequencing input was blood. These receptors came from a man aged 25-45 years in good health.

V is TRBV6-2 or TRBV6-3 and J is TRBJ1-2; 10 positions agree with TRBD1. V dropped 6 bases and J dropped 4; count of bases not matched to a gene: 8. Per germline, CDR1 MNHEY and CDR2 SVGEGT. This CDR3 has 15 amino acids. CDR3 residues: CASRQQGQGVYGYTF. The CDR3, as DNA: TGTGCCAGCAGACAGCAAGGACAGGGGGTCTATGGCTACACCTTC.

This clonotype appeared once. The V gene is TRBV11-1, the J gene TRBJ2-1; D uncertain. The germline V and J ends were trimmed by 5 bases and 1 base, with 12 bases remaining between them. CDR3 length: 15 residues. Germline assignment: CDR1 SGHAT and CDR2 FQDESV (reference sequence). CDR3 DNA sequence: TGTGCCAGCAGCCCCGACGGCGATTCCTACAATGAGCAGTTCTTC. Translating gives CASSPDGDSYNEQFF.

This clonotype was seen repeatedly, ten times or more. This chain links TRBV11-3 with TRBJ1-2; no firm D call. V was clipped by 4 bases and J by 4 bases, with 7 bases between them. Looked up from germline, CDR1 is SGHNT and CDR2 is YENEEA. This CDR3 comprises 12 residues. CDR3 residues: CASSSGIYGYTF. CDR3 in DNA: TGTGCCAGCAGCTCCGGGATCTATGGCTACACCTTC.

The sample holds a few counts of this clonotype. The genes are TRBV7-2 and TRBJ2-5; possibly TRBD2 for D (6 bases). Germline values: CDR1 SGHTA, CDR2 FQGNSA. The CDR3 covers 13 residues. Trimming cost V 5 bases and J 4 bases, with 11 bases left between them. CDR3 residues: CASSPGVSETQYF. The CDR3 coding sequence is TGTGCCAGCAGCCCGGGGGTATCAGAGACCCAGTACTTC.

The chain recombines TRBV12-3 or TRBV12-4 with TRBJ1-6; D is perhaps TRBD1 (6 bases). The CDR3 contains 14 residues. Trimming stripped 7 bases from V and 6 bases from J, with 13 bases between. This CDR3 reads CASTKQGFNSPLHF. The CDR3, as DNA: TGTGCCAGCACCAAACAGGGATTTAATTCACCCCTCCACTTT.

The J gene is TRBJ2-3, the V gene TRBV28; D is undetermined. The CDR3 spans 13 residues. The germline gives CDR1 MDHEN, CDR2 SYDVKM. V was trimmed by 1 base and J by 8 bases, leaving 10 bases between them. The CDR3 nucleotides read TGTGCCAGCAGTTTATCTCACCTCCCTACGCAGTATTTT. This encodes CASSLSHLPTQYF.

Comment on this clonotype: This may be a read error: a much more frequent sequence differs by one nucleotide. V and J are TRBV20-1 and TRBJ2-3; D unresolved. The CDR3 has 11 residues. Germline-derived CDR1 and CDR2 are DFQATT and SNEGSKA (reference sequence). The V and J ends lost 6 bases and 6 bases respectively, with 10 bases between them. The CDR3 DNA follows: TGCAGTGCGAAAAAACACGATACGCAGTATTTT. Translation gives CSAKKHDTQYF.

This sequence joins TRBV12-3 or TRBV12-4 and TRBJ1-2, with D perhaps matching TRBD1 (5 bases). The V end lost 4 bases, the J end lost 4 bases, and 13 bases lay between the germline ends. The CDR3 loop spans 14 amino acids. The CDR3 loop reads CASSSSQTAYGYTF. DNA for the CDR3: TGTGCCAGCAGTTCGTCCCAGACAGCCTATGGCTACACCTTC.

The chain employs TRBV9 and TRBJ2-5; D possibly corresponds to TRBD1 (6 bases). Per the germline V gene, CDR1 is SGDLS and CDR2 is YYNGEE. The length of the CDR3 is 16 residues. V was cut by 4 bases and J by 1 base, with 17 bases left in between. The CDR3 region has the DNA TGTGCCAGCAGCTTCCCGGGACACACGTCCCAAGAGACCCAGTACTTC. Translating it yields CASSFPGHTSQETQYF.

This clonotype was found once. The V call is TRBV7-8, the J call TRBJ2-1; possible D gene TRBD2, 5 bases. The CDR3 length is 16 residues. V was cut by 2 bases and J by 5 bases, with 16 bases left in between. Germline CDR1 is SGHVS and CDR2 is FQNEAQ. The CDR3 spells CASSLRETTTNNEQFF. CDR3 DNA: TGTGCCAGCAGCTTAAGGGAGACTACTACTAACAATGAGCAGTTCTTC.

The genes are TRBV29-1 and TRBJ2-7; D unclear. CDR1 is SQVTM and CDR2 is ANQGSEA in the germline V gene. This CDR3 contains 13 residues. V was pared by 2 bases and J by 5 bases, with 13 bases between. The CDR3, as DNA: TGCAGCGTTGAAAGGGCGCAGACCAACGAGCAGTACTTC. Its translation is CSVERAQTNEQYF.

This clonotype occurred a few times. The rearrangement joins TRBV30 to TRBJ1-2, with D unresolved. V was cut by 3 bases and J by 7 bases, with 15 bases left in between. This CDR3 comprises 13 residues. CDR1 and CDR2 (germline): GTSNPN, SVGIG (reference sequence). The DNA for the CDR3 is TGTGCCTGGAGGCTGCCACCCGGACGTGGCTACACCTTC. Protein product: CAWRLPPGRGYTF.

CDR3 protein: CASSVDWATRAPLHF. The DNA of the CDR3 is TGTGCCAGCAGCGTAGATTGGGCCACCAGAGCACCCCTCCACTTT. The rearrangement joins TRBV9 to TRBJ1-6, with D unclear. Germline loops: CDR1 SGDLS, CDR2 YYNGEE. V was trimmed by 0 bases and J by 11 bases, leaving 15 bases between them. CDR3 length: 15 amino acids.

With respect to this clonotype: One end of the junction does not line up with germline, which may come from a read error. V gene TRBV11-1 combines with J gene TRBJ2-3; TRBD1 matches 10 bases. The CDR3 loop spans 15 amino acids. CDR1 SGHAT and CDR2 FQDESV come from the germline V gene (reference sequence). CDR3 in DNA: TGTGCCAGCAGCCTTCCGGGACAGGGGAAAGATGCGCAGTATTTT. Translation: CASSLPGQGKDAQYF.